A single sample is the source of the 25 T cell receptor beta chains below, sequenced in a study of blood T cell repertoires in COVID-19. Produced via immunoSEQ multiplex PCR; TCRdb's table is partial and in-frame only. This table has about 80,000 clones, roughly four fifths appearing once. Sequencing input: peripheral blood. Every receptor here comes from a woman between 65 and 79 years old with acute or convalescent COVID-19.

The chain is built from TRBV19 and TRBJ2-1, with D possibly TRBD2 on 6 matching bases. CDR1 and CDR2 (germline): LNHDA, SQIVND (reference sequence). This CDR3 has 14 amino acids. The V gene lost 3 bases and the J gene lost 3 bases, with 9 bases spanning the gap. CDR3 loop: CASSISGVYNEQFF. CDR3 nucleotide sequence: TGTGCCAGTAGTATTTCGGGAGTCTACAATGAGCAGTTCTTC.

The rearrangement joins TRBV5-1 to TRBJ1-3; the D is unclear. Trimming removed 0 bases at V and 2 bases at J, with 9 bases between. This CDR3 has 15 amino acids. Germline CDR1 SGHRS, CDR2 YFSETQ. CDR3 sequence (DNA): TGCGCCAGCAGCTTGGTGGGCTTCCCTGGAAACACCATATATTTT. Protein product: CASSLVGFPGNTIYF.

This chain connects TRBV5-1 to TRBJ1-2; maybe TRBD1 (6 bases). Germline-derived CDR1 and CDR2 are SGHRS and YFSETQ. The V and J ends lost 4 bases and 8 bases respectively, with 21 bases between them. This CDR3 comprises 15 residues. Here the CDR3 reads CASSTNYGAGEGYTF. The CDR3 DNA is TGCGCCAGCAGCACCAACTATGGGGCAGGGGAAGGCTACACCTTC.

J is TRBJ2-2 and V is TRBV5-8; D is ambiguous. Germline CDR1 reads SGHTS; CDR2 reads YDEGEE. The CDR3 consists of 15 residues. Deletions cut 1 base from V and 7 bases from J, with 14 bases between. This chain's CDR3 is CASSLNRFGFGELFF. Written as DNA, the CDR3 is TGTGCCAGCAGCTTGAATCGTTTCGGTTTCGGGGAGCTGTTTTTT.

This chain links TRBV6-5 with TRBJ2-7, with a possible D match to TRBD1 (6 bases). The CDR3 has 13 residues. The germline CDR1 and CDR2 sequences are MNHEY and SVGAGI. With 9 bases removed from V and 0 bases from J, the gap between germline ends came to 12 bases. The CDR3 here is CASSGALSYEQYF. In DNA, the CDR3 is TGTGCCAGTTCAGGGGCGCTCTCCTACGAGCAGTACTTC.

This chain connects TRBV29-1 to TRBJ1-1; D is perhaps TRBD1 (6 bases). Germline V gene lookup returns CDR1 SQVTM and CDR2 ANQGSEA. Trimming removed 3 bases from V and 2 bases from J, with 10 bases in between. There are 13 residues in the CDR3. CDR3 amino acids: CSVDSQGNTEAFF. The CDR3 DNA reads TGCAGCGTTGATTCACAGGGTAACACTGAAGCTTTCTTT.

The V and J genes are TRBV5-1 and TRBJ1-4, with D possibly being TRBD1 (6 bases). Trimming removed 3 bases from V and 8 bases from J, with 14 bases in between. In germline, CDR1 is SGHRS, CDR2 YFSETQ. The CDR3 loop spans 14 amino acids. The CDR3 coding sequence is TGCGCCAGCAGCTCAGGGGTCCCCGGGGAAAAACTGTTTTTT. Its translation is CASSSGVPGEKLFF. Combining the CDR3 with reference TRBV5-1 and TRBJ1-4 gives the whole variable domain KAGVTQTPRYLIKTRGQQVTLSCSPISGHRSVSWYQQTPGQGLQFLFEYFSETQRNKGNFPGRFSGRQFSNSRSEMNVSTLELGDSALYLCASSSGVPGEKLFFGSGTQLSVL.

In nucleotides, the CDR3 is TGTGCTAGTGGTTCGCAGAGCGGGAGGGCCTACAATGAGCAGTTCTTC. This codes for CASGSQSGRAYNEQFF. V gene TRBV12-5 combines with J gene TRBJ2-1; 10 nucleotides match TRBD2. The CDR3 has 16 residues. Trimming at V came to 4 bases and at J to 2 bases, leaving 5 bases not matched to a gene. From germline, CDR1 is LGHNT and CDR2 FRNRAP.

The genes are TRBV29-1 and TRBJ1-6; TRBD1 agrees at 8 bases. Germline lookup yields CDR1 SQVTM and CDR2 ANQGSEA. CDR3 length: 14 amino acids. V lost 6 bases to trimming and J lost 5 bases; unmatched junction nucleotides: 6. CDR3 in DNA: TGCAGCGTCCGGGACAGGTTGGATAATTCACCCCTCCACTTT. It is translated as CSVRDRLDNSPLHF.

The chain uses TRBV19 and TRBJ1-5, with a tentative D call TRBD1 (5 bases). Per the germline V gene, CDR1 is LNHDA and CDR2 is SQIVND (reference sequence). The ends were cut back, 1 base at V and 5 bases at J, with 9 bases in the middle. The CDR3 runs to 14 residues. CDR3 in DNA: TGTGCCAGTAGTATAGGGGGCCGGGATCAGCCCCAGCATTTT. It translates to CASSIGGRDQPQHF.

V usage is TRBV11-2 and J usage is TRBJ2-1, with TRBD1 matching over 7 bases. Germline values: CDR1 SGHAT, CDR2 FQNNGV. The CDR3 is 15 amino acids. The trim removed 1 base at V and 0 bases at J, leaving 0 bases unmatched. As DNA, the CDR3 is TGTGCCAGCAGCTTAGGACAGGGCTCCTACAATGAGCAGTTCTTC. Amino acid sequence: CASSLGQGSYNEQFF.

The rearrangement joins TRBV6-5 to TRBJ2-5, with 9 bases that match TRBD1. The length of the CDR3 is 14 residues. Trimming at V came to 2 bases and at J to 9 bases, leaving 7 bases not matched to a gene. The germline CDR1 and CDR2 sequences are MNHEY and SVGAGI. This CDR3 reads CASSYPGQGISQYF. The CDR3 region has the DNA TGTGCCAGCAGTTACCCAGGACAGGGGATCTCCCAGTACTTC.

The chain recombines TRBV18 with TRBJ2-5, with 9 nucleotides matching TRBD2. The CDR3 has 15 amino acids. Germline V CDR1 and CDR2: KGHSH, LQKENI. With V trimmed by 4 bases and J by 2 bases, 5 bases remained unmatched. CDR3 nucleotide sequence: TGTGCCAGCTCACACCGACTAGCGGCTCAAGAGACCCAGTACTTC. Encoded protein: CASSHRLAAQETQYF.

The chain recombines TRBV6-1 with TRBJ2-1, with a possible D match to TRBD2 (5 bases). Trimming shortened V by 1 base and J by 8 bases, and 18 bases separated the two germline ends. The CDR3 loop spans 16 amino acids. Germline V gene data show CDR1 as MNHNS and CDR2 as SASEGT. The CDR3 region is CASSEVPGLSYDEQFF. The CDR3, as DNA: TGTGCCAGCAGTGAAGTCCCGGGATTATCATACGATGAGCAGTTCTTC.

CDR3 region: CASSFLNSPLHF. The CDR3, as DNA: TGTGCCAGCAGCTTTCTGAATTCACCCCTCCACTTT. The chain recombines TRBV7-2 with TRBJ1-6; D gene uncertain. CDR3 length: 12 amino acids. From germline, CDR1 is SGHTA and CDR2 FQGNSA. Trimming removed 3 bases from V and 7 bases from J, with 4 bases in between. The full variable domain, completed using reference TRBV7-2 and TRBJ1-6, is GAGVSQSPSNKVTEKGKDVELRCDPISGHTALYWYRQSLGQGLEFLIYFQGNSAPDKSGLPSDRFSAERTGGSVSTLTIQRTQQEDSAVYLCASSFLNSPLHFGNGTRLTVT.

The chain is built from TRBV5-1 and TRBJ2-5; no reliable D call. CDR3 size: 13 residues. Germline CDR1 is SGHRS and CDR2 is YFSETQ. The V end lost 5 bases, the J end lost 4 bases, and 12 bases lay between the germline ends. In DNA, the CDR3 is TGCGCCAGCAGTTCGACTGGTCCAGAGACCCAGTACTTC. Translated, it gives CASSSTGPETQYF.

V gene TRBV10-3 combines with J gene TRBJ2-5; D gene unclear. V was cut by 0 bases and J by 5 bases, with 10 bases left in between. The CDR3 has 14 amino acids. Germline assignment: CDR1 ENHRY and CDR2 SYGVKD. CDR3: CAISESGPRETQYF. For the CDR3, the DNA is TGTGCCATCAGTGAGTCGGGCCCCCGGGAGACCCAGTACTTC.

The chain has TRBV7-8 and TRBJ2-3; TRBD2 is a possible D gene (6 bases). Between the trimmed V and J ends, which lost 1 base and 0 bases, there was a span of 11 bases. The CDR3 spans 16 residues. From germline, CDR1 is SGHVS and CDR2 FQNEAQ. CDR3 residues: CASSLGLAVSTDTQYF. The CDR3 DNA is TGTGCCAGCAGCTTAGGGTTAGCGGTGAGCACAGATACGCAGTATTTT.

The chain employs TRBV7-9 and TRBJ2-5; 7 positions match TRBD2. CDR1 SEHNR and CDR2 FQNEAQ come from the germline V gene (reference sequence). V was clipped by 4 bases and J by 5 bases; unmatched bases: 10. The CDR3 spans 15 residues. The CDR3 region is CASSSLNEGGETQYF. The CDR3 region has the DNA TGTGCCAGCAGCTCACTGAATGAGGGAGGGGAGACCCAGTACTTC.

In its sample, this clone was seen once. The V and J genes are TRBV29-1 and TRBJ2-3, with TRBD2 identical over 8 bases. With V trimmed by 6 bases and J by 3 bases, 11 bases remained unmatched. This CDR3 is 15 amino acids long. Germline V gives CDR1 SQVTM, CDR2 ANQGSEA. CDR3 loop: CSVVLLAAATDTQYF. The CDR3 nucleotides read TGCAGCGTGGTCCTACTAGCGGCGGCGACAGATACGCAGTATTTT.

The chain has TRBV19 and TRBJ2-2; tentatively, D is TRBD2 (6 bases). Trimming removed 6 bases at V and 6 bases at J, with 17 bases between. The CDR3 sequence is 15 residues long. Per the germline V gene, CDR1 is LNHDA and CDR2 is SQIVND (reference sequence). This chain's CDR3 is CASRAAWGDPGELFF. DNA for the CDR3: TGTGCCAGTAGAGCGGCATGGGGGGACCCCGGGGAGCTGTTTTTT.

V usage is TRBV5-5 and J usage is TRBJ1-6, with D maybe TRBD1 (5 bases). V lost 3 bases and J lost 9, with 16 bases in between. CDR1 is SGHKS and CDR2 is YYEKEE in the germline V gene (reference sequence). The length of the CDR3 is 15 residues. In nucleotides, the CDR3 is TGTGCCAGCAGCTGGGCCTTAGGGGAGGGTTCACCCCTCCACTTT. It codes for CASSWALGEGSPLHF.

This sequence joins TRBV29-1 and TRBJ2-5; 7 nucleotides line up with TRBD2. There are 13 residues in the CDR3. The germline V gene has CDR1 SQVTM and CDR2 ANQGSEA. V shed 6 bases and J 7 bases; nucleotides not matched to a gene: 11. This CDR3 is CSVALTSDGTQYF. CDR3 bases: TGCAGCGTCGCCCTAACTAGCGACGGGACCCAGTACTTC.

The gene calls are TRBV12-5 and TRBJ2-7; D may be TRBD2 (5 bases). V was shortened by 2 bases and J by 2 bases, with 16 bases between the two germline ends. The CDR3 totals 16 residues. Germline CDR1 LGHNT, CDR2 FRNRAP. DNA for the CDR3: TGTGCTAGTGGTTTGCGCCTCGGGGTGTCAGCCTACGAGCAGTACTTC. It is translated as CASGLRLGVSAYEQYF.

The J gene is TRBJ1-1, the V gene TRBV2; D possibly corresponds to TRBD1 (5 bases). Germline V CDR1 and CDR2: SNHLY, FYNNEI. Trimming took 6 bases from V and 1 from J, leaving 15 bases between them. This CDR3 comprises 15 residues. In DNA form, the CDR3 reads TGTGCCAGCAGGGCTGACAGTTATACGAACACTGAAGCTTTCTTT. Amino acid sequence: CASRADSYTNTEAFF.